The clone carrying this T cell receptor (beta chain) turned up a few times. The antigen remains unidentified. The data are from a study of post-analysis software for immune sequencing data. Study-wide results and limits: Four or five TRBV segments, TRBV5-6, TRBV5-1 and TRBV20-1 among them, were found more frequent in patients than controls.

Per the germline V gene, CDR1 is ENHRY and CDR2 is SYGVKD. Trimming shortened V by 4 bases and J by 2 bases, and 16 bases separated the two germline ends. The length of the CDR3 is 16 residues. Unique molecular identifiers had been added to the TCR beta cDNA libraries. Each CDR3 protein is one row after TCRdb ran MiXCR on the PCR reads. The sample records 380,000 or so distinct CDR3 sequences, approximately 38% being singletons. The rearrangement links TRBV10-3 to TRBJ2-3, with D perhaps TRBD2 (5 bases). Sequencing was performed on blood. The TCR was taken from a girl aged 5-17 years with multiple sclerosis. For the CDR3, the DNA is TGTGCCATCAGTGGGCCCCCGGGGTCCCTCACAGATACGCAGTATTTT. Translation gives CAISGPPGSLTDTQYF.